This passage covers 4 T cell receptor beta chains from one sample sequenced in a study of T cell changes during pregnancy in multiple sclerosis. Clones were read by immunoSEQ multiplex PCR, and TCRdb kept only the in-frame ones, dropping some. The table includes 60,000 or so clones, around 87% detected once. Sequenced: peripheral blood from another person, used as feeder cells. The receptors here all came from a human donor whose cells served as feeder cells for cultures in a pregnancy study.

V usage is TRBV30 and J usage is TRBJ2-7, with 8 bases matching TRBD1. V gave up 1 base and J gave up 2 bases; unmatched junction bases: 1. Germline CDR1 is GTSNPN and CDR2 is SVGIG (reference sequence). This CDR3 region has 13 residues. CDR3 residues: CAWSGTGPYEQYF. The CDR3 DNA sequence: TGTGCCTGGAGTGGGACAGGGCCCTACGAGCAGTACTTC.

The gene calls are TRBV5-1 and TRBJ2-1, with 10 bases identical to TRBD2. The CDR3 is made up of 14 amino acids. From germline, CDR1 is SGHRS and CDR2 YFSETQ. V lost 6 bases, J lost 8 bases, and 8 bases stayed unmatched. This CDR3 reads CASTSSGSLDEQFF. DNA for the CDR3: TGCGCCAGCACCTCTAGCGGGAGTCTCGATGAGCAGTTCTTC.

This rearrangement joins TRBV7-2 to TRBJ2-1, with D possibly being TRBD1 (5 bases). Germline CDR1 is SGHTA and CDR2 is FQGNSA. The CDR3 is 17 amino acids. V was pared by 2 bases and J by 3 bases, with 17 bases between. The CDR3 sequence is CASSLLGQQGIYNEQFF. The DNA of the CDR3 is TGTGCCAGCAGCTTACTTGGTCAGCAGGGAATCTACAATGAGCAGTTCTTC.

Here the CDR3 reads CSVRQGATGNTIYF. In DNA form, the CDR3 reads TGCAGCGTTCGACAGGGGGCCACTGGAAACACCATATATTTT. The chain combines TRBV29-1 with TRBJ1-3, with 10 bases identical to TRBD1. The CDR3 consists of 14 residues. The J segment lost 2 bases and the V segment lost 5 bases, leaving 3 bases of the junction unmatched. CDR1 is SQVTM, CDR2 ANQGSEA, per germline. The entire variable domain, with the rest obtained from reference TRBV29-1 and TRBJ1-3, is as follows: SAVISQKPSRDICQRGTSLTIQCQVDSQVTMMFWYRQQPGQSLTLIATANQGSEATYESGFVIDKFPISRPNLTFSTLTVSNMSPEDSSIYLCSVRQGATGNTIYFGEGSWLTVV.